The text below deals with one T cell receptor beta chain. This specimen belongs to a study of blood T cell repertoires in COVID-19. Study summary: Samples taken during acute and convalescent COVID-19 were collected in the United States, Italy and Spain. Sample material is recorded as cDNA or gDNA derived from T cells, B-cell-depleted T cells, or PBMCs.

Authors' data handling: Reference gene primers were amplified, and this amplification served to estimate nucleated cell counts. Using immunoSEQ multiplex PCR, the repertoire was profiled, and TCRdb retains in-frame clones only, with some absent. Clonal size and the V and J genes are those of that table, whereas D and trimming came from the DNA. The table lists over 85,000 clones, 82% of them singletons. Trimming pared 0 bases from V and 0 bases from J, leaving 8 bases between. The CDR3 has 16 residues. Germline V gene sequence: CDR1 SGHVS, CDR2 FQNEAQ. Input material: peripheral blood. This clonotype originated in a woman in her sixties with acute or convalescent COVID-19. V usage is TRBV7-8 and J usage is TRBJ1-4; D gene unclear. Here the CDR3 DNA reads TGTGCCAGCAGCTTAGCCTCGTATGCAACTAATGAAAAACTGTTTTTT. Protein product: CASSLASYATNEKLFF.